The 6 T cell receptor beta chains below all came from one sample that was sequenced in a study of T cells after yellow fever vaccination (dated by TCRdb to about 2019). The label giving this sample's treatment or condition can be read as: live attenuated yellow fever vaccine strain. Libraries were made using 5' RACE. Data came from an Illumina HiSeq 2500. TCRdb reworked the public reads: Q25 trimming with fastp, MiXCR clone assembly, productive beta chains retained. Every distinct CDR3 protein forms one entry, paired with its most common genes and DNA. A total of approximately 550,000 distinct CDR3 sequences appear in this sample, approximately 13% of them only once. The ten largest account for around 15% of the sample. The sequences come from PBMCs, collected on the day of the yellow fever booster vaccination. The receptor set was obtained from a man between 25 and 39 years old who received the YFV17D yellow fever vaccine.

The chain links TRBV7-2 to TRBJ2-4; the D gene could be TRBD1 or TRBD2 (5 bases each). The V gene lost 4 bases and the J gene lost 9 bases, with 19 bases spanning the gap. The germline CDR1 and CDR2 sequences are SGHTA and FQGNSA. The CDR3 runs 15 residues. CDR3 DNA sequence: TGTGCCAGCAGCTCCCCCACCCGAGGGGTTGGCATTCAGTACTTC. Residues: CASSSPTRGVGIQYF.

This clonotype was detected only a few times. J is TRBJ2-5 and V is TRBV5-8, with D perhaps matching TRBD1 (6 bases). The V end lost 4 bases, the J end lost 4 bases, and 14 bases lay between the germline ends. The CDR3 is made up of 14 amino acids. The germline CDR1 and CDR2 sequences are SGHTS and YDEGEE. The CDR3 sequence is CASSGPDRGETQYF. CDR3 bases: TGTGCCAGCAGCGGACCGGACAGAGGAGAGACCCAGTACTTC.

The chain links TRBV6-6 to TRBJ2-2, with D perhaps given as TRBD1 or TRBD2 (6 bases each). The CDR3 sequence is 13 residues long. The V gene lost 9 bases and the J gene lost 6 bases, with 14 bases spanning the gap. The V gene's germline CDR1 is MNHNY and CDR2 SVGAGI (reference sequence). The CDR3 bases are TGTGCCAGTACGACGGGGGCACCCGGGGAGCTGTTTTTT. It codes for CASTTGAPGELFF.

This clonotype has a handful of counts. The CDR3 protein is CSAKGLATNTGELFF. The DNA for the CDR3 is TGCAGCGCCAAAGGACTAGCCACGAACACCGGGGAGCTGTTTTTT. This chain uses TRBV29-1 with TRBJ2-2, with TRBD2 matching 8 bases. After removal of 7 bases from V and 0 bases from J, the junction contained 7 bases not matched to a gene. The CDR3 covers 15 residues. Germline V gene data show CDR1 as SQVTM and CDR2 as ANQGSEA.

This clonotype showed up just a few times. The rearrangement links TRBV6-2 or TRBV6-3 to TRBJ2-4; a weak D match, TRBD1 (6 bases). This CDR3 contains 17 residues. Germline V gives CDR1 MNHEY, CDR2 SVGEGT. V lost 2 bases and J lost 0, with 14 bases in between. Written as DNA, the CDR3 is TGTGCCAGCAGTTACCCTGGGACACCTCTAGCCAAAAACATTCAGTACTTC. Translation gives CASSYPGTPLAKNIQYF.

This clonotype was recorded a few times. This rearrangement joins TRBV30 to TRBJ2-7; possibly TRBD2 for D (5 bases). CDR3 length equals 13 residues. Germline V gene data show CDR1 as GTSNPN and CDR2 as SVGIG (reference sequence). The V and J ends lost 2 bases and 7 bases respectively, with 15 bases between them. CDR3 residues: CAWSTPNRREQYF. Written as DNA, the CDR3 is TGTGCCTGGAGTACCCCTAACCGGAGGGAGCAGTACTTC.